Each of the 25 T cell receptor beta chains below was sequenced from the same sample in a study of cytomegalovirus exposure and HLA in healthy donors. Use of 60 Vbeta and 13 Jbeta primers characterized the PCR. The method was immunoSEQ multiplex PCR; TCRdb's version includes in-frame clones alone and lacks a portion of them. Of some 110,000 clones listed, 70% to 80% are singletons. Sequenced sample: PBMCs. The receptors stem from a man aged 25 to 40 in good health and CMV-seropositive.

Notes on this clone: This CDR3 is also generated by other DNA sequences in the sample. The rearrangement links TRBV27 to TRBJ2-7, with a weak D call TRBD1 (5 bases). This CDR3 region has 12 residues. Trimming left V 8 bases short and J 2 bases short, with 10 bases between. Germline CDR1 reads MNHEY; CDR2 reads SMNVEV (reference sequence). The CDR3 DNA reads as TGTGCCAGCGGGGCATCGGCCTACGAGCAGTACTTC. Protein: CASGASAYEQYF.

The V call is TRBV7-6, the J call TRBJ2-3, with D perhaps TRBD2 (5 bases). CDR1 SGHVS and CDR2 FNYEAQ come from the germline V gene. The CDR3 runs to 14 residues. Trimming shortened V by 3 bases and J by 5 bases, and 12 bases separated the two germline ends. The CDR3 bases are TGTGCCAGCAGCTTTGATCCGGAGGAAGATACGCAGTATTTT. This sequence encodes CASSFDPEEDTQYF. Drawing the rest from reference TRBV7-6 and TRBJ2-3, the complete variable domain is GAGVSQSPRYKVTKRGQDVALRCDPISGHVSLYWYRQALGQGPEFLTYFNYEAQQDKSGLPNDRFSAERPEGSISTLTIQRTEQRDSAMYRCASSFDPEEDTQYFGPGTRLTVL.

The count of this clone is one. CDR3 DNA: TGCGCCAGCAGTCAAGCGGAGGGGATGGTCTCTGGAAACACCATATATTTT. This gives the protein CASSQAEGMVSGNTIYF. The chain combines TRBV23-1 with TRBJ1-3, with D perhaps matching TRBD1 (5 bases). TRBV23-1 is annotated as an ORF whose role is uncertain. The germline V and J ends were trimmed by 2 bases and 0 bases, with 14 bases remaining between them. CDR3 size: 17 residues.

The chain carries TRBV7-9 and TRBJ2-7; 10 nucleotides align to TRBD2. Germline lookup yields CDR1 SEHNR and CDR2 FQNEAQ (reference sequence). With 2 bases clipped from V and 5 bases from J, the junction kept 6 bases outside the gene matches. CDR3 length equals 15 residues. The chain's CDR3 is CASSLISGRANEQYF. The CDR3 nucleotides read TGTGCCAGCAGCTTAATAAGCGGGAGGGCCAACGAGCAGTACTTC.

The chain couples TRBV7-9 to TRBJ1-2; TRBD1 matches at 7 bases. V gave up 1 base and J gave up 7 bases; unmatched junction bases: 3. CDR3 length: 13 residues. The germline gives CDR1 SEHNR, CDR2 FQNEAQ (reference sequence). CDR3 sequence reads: CASSLETGAGYTF. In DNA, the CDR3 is TGTGCCAGCAGCTTAGAAACAGGGGCTGGCTACACCTTC.

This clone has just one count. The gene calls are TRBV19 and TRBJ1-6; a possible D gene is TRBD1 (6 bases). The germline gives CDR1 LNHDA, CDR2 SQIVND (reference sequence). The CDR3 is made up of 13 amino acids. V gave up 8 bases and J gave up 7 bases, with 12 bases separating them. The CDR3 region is CASSTGWNSPLHF. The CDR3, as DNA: TGTGCCAGTTCGACAGGATGGAATTCACCCCTCCACTTT.

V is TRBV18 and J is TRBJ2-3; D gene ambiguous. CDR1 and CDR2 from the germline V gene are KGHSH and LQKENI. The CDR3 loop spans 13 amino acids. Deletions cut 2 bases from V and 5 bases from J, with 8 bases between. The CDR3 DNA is TGTGCCAGCTCACCAAATCCCCAAGATACGCAGTATTTT. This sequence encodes CASSPNPQDTQYF.

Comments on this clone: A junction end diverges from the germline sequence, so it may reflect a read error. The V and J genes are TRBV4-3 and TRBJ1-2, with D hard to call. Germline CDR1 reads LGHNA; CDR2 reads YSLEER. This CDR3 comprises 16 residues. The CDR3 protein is CASSHLRSEVAYGYAF. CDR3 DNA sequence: TGCGCCAGCAGCCACCTCAGGTCGGAGGTGGCTTATGGCTACGCCTTC.

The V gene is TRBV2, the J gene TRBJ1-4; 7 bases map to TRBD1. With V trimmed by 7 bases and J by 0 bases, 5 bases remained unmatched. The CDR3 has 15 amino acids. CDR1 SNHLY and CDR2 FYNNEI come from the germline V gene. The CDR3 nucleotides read TGTGCCAGCACTGAGCAGGGGGCAACTAATGAAAAACTGTTTTTT. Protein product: CASTEQGATNEKLFF. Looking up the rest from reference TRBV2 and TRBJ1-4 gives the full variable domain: EPEVTQTPSHQVTQMGQEVILRCVPISNHLYFYWYRQILGQKVEFLVSFYNNEISEKSEIFDDQFSVERPDGSNFTLKIRSTKLEDSAMYFCASTEQGATNEKLFFGSGTQLSVL.

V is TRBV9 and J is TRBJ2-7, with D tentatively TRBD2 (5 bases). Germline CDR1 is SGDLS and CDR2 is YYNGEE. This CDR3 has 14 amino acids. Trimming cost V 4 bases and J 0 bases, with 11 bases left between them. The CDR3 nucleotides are TGTGCCAGCAGCCCAGAGGCGGGCTCCTACGAGCAGTACTTC. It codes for CASSPEAGSYEQYF.

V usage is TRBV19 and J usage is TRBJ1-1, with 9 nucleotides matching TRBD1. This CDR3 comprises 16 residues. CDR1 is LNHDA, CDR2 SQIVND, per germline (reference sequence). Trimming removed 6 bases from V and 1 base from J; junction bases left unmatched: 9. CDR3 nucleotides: TGTGCCAGTAGGGAGGGACAGGGAAGTTGGAACACTGAAGCTTTCTTT. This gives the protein CASREGQGSWNTEAFF.

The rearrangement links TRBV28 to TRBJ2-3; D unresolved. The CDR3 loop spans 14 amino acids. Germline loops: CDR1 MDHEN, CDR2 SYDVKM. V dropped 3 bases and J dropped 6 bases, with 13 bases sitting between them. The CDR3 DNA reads TGTGCCAGCAGTTTTTTCGCGGTCCCGGATACGCAGTATTTT. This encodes CASSFFAVPDTQYF.

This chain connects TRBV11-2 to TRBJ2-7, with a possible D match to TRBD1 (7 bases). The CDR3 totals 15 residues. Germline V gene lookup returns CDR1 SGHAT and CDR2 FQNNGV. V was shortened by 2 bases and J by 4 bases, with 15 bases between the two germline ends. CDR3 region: CASSLQAGGWYEQYF. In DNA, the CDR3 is TGTGCCAGCAGCTTACAGGCAGGGGGGTGGTACGAGCAGTACTTC.

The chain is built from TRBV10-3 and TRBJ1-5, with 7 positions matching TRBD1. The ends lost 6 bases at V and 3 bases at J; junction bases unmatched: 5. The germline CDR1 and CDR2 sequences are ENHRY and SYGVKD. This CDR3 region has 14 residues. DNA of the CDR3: TGTGCCATCAGAGAGACAGGGTCCAATCAGCCCCAGCATTTT. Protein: CAIRETGSNQPQHF.

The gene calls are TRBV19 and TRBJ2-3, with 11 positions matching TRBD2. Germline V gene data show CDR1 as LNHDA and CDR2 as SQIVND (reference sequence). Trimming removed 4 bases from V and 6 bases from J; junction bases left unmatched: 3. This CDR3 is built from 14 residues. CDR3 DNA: TGTGCCAGTAGTAGCGTAGCGGGGGGGGATACGCAGTATTTT. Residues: CASSSVAGGDTQYF.

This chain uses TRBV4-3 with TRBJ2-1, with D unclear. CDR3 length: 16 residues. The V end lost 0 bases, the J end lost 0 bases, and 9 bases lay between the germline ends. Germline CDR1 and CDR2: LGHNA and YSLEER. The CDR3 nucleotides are TGCGCCAGCAGCCAAGAGGTCATGAGCTCCTACAATGAGCAGTTCTTC. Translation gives CASSQEVMSSYNEQFF.

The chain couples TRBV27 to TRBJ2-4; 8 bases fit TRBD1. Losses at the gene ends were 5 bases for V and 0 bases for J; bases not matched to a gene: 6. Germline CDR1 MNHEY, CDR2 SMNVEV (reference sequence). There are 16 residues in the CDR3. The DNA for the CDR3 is TGTGCCAGCAGTCCCGACAGGGGATTAGCCAAAAACATTCAGTACTTC. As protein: CASSPDRGLAKNIQYF.

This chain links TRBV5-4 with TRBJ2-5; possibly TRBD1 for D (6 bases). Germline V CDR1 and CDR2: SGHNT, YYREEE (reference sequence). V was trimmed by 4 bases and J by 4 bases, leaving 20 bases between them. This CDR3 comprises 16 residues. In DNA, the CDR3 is TGTGCCAGCAGCCTGGAACCACAGGGTCTGGGAGAGACCCAGTACTTC. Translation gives CASSLEPQGLGETQYF.

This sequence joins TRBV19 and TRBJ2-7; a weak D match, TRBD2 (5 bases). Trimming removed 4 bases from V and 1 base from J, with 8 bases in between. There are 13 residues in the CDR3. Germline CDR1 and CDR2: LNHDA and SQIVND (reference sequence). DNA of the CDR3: TGTGCCAGTAGTAGCCGGGAATCCTACGAGCAGTACTTC. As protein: CASSSRESYEQYF.

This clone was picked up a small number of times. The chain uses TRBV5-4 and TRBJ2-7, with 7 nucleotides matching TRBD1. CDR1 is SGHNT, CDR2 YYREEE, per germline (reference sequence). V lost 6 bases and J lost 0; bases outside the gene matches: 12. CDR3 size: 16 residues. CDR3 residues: CASTPGGAQSSYEQYF. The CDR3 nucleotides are TGTGCCAGCACTCCAGGGGGAGCCCAAAGCTCCTACGAGCAGTACTTC.

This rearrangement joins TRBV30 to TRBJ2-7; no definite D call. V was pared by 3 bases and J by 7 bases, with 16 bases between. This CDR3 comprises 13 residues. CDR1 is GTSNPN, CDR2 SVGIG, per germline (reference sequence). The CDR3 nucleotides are TGTGCCTGGAGCCCAACTGCTCACTGGGAGCAGTACTTC. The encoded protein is CAWSPTAHWEQYF.

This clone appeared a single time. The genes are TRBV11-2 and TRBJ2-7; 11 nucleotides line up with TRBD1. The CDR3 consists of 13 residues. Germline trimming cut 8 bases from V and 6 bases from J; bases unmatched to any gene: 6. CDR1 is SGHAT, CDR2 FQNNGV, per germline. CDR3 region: CASLRTGGFEQYF. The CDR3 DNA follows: TGTGCCAGCCTGAGGACAGGGGGCTTCGAGCAGTACTTC.

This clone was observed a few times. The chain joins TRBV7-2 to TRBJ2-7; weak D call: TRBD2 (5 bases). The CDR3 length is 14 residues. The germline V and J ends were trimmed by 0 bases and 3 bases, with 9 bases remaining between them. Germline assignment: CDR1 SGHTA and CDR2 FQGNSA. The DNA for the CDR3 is TGTGCCAGCAGCTTAGCGGAGGCAGTCTACGAGCAGTACTTC. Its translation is CASSLAEAVYEQYF. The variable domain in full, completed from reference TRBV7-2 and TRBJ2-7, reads GAGVSQSPSNKVTEKGKDVELRCDPISGHTALYWYRQSLGQGLEFLIYFQGNSAPDKSGLPSDRFSAERTGGSVSTLTIQRTQQEDSAVYLCASSLAEAVYEQYFGPGTRLTVT.

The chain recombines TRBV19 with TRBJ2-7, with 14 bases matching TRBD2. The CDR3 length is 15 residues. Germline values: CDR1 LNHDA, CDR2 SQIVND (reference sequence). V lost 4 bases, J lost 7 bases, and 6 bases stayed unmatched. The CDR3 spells CASSKRLAGGEEQYF. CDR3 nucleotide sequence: TGTGCCAGTAGTAAAAGACTAGCGGGAGGGGAAGAGCAGTACTTC.

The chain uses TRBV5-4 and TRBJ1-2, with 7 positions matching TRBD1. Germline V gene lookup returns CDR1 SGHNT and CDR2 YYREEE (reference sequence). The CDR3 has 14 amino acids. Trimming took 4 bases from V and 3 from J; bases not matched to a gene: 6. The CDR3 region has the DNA TGTGCCAGCAGCGTTCAGGGGGAAGACTATGGCTACACCTTC. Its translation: CASSVQGEDYGYTF.